These T cell receptor beta chains were read from a single sample in a study of cytomegalovirus exposure and HLA in healthy donors. Sequencing was performed with immunoSEQ multiplex PCR; in TCRdb, only in-frame clones are kept and a portion is missing. Of under 200,000 clones listed, more than 70% were seen once; the top ten hold roughly 5%. The sequencing sample was made of PBMCs. These receptors came from a male donor in good health and CMV-seronegative. Both conserved end residues are part of each CDR3. The D gene is left open where the match is weak. A row's size may be missing; if present it is once, few, many or a size class.

. 14 TRBJ1-2 TRBD1 TRBV13 CASSLTQGGFGYTF TGTGCCAGCAGCTTAACCCAGGGGGGCTTTGGCTACACCTTC
. 18 TRBJ2-6 TRBD1 TRBV19 CASSIDGTVFSGANVLTF TGTGCCAGTAGTATAGATGGGACAGTTTTCTCTGGGGCCAACGTCCTGACTTTC
. 15 TRBJ2-1 . TRBV2 CASSERSKGFNEQFF TGTGCCAGCAGTGAACGAAGTAAGGGGTTCAATGAGCAGTTCTTC
. 14 TRBJ1-1 . TRBV18 CASSPTGARTEAFF TGTGCCAGCTCACCGACGGGAGCTAGAACTGAAGCTTTCTTT
. 15 TRBJ1-1 . TRBV30 CAWSVPDRQNTEAFF TGTGCCTGGAGTGTACCGGATAGACAGAACACTGAAGCTTTCTTT
. 14 TRBJ2-1 TRBD1 TRBV19 CASSIGQGVNEQFF TGTGCCAGTAGTATAGGACAGGGTGTGAATGAGCAGTTCTTC
once 16 TRBJ2-5 TRBD2 TRBV2 CASSEGELAGGETQYF TGTGCCAGCAGTGAAGGGGAGCTAGCGGGGGGCGAGACCCAGTACTTC
. 18 TRBJ1-5 TRBD1 TRBV15 CATSWGQGGRPGNQPQHF TGTGCCACCAGCTGGGGACAGGGTGGACGACCAGGCAATCAGCCCCAGCATTTT
. 15 TRBJ1-5 TRBD1 TRBV7-6 CASSLGQGANQPQHF TGTGCCAGCAGCTTAGGGCAGGGGGCCAATCAGCCCCAGCATTTT
few 14 TRBJ2-1 . TRBV13 CASGSVSSYNEQFF TGTGCCAGCGGTAGCGTGAGCTCCTACAATGAGCAGTTCTTC
. 12 TRBJ2-1 . TRBV5-1 CASAWGANEQFF TGCGCCAGCGCGTGGGGAGCCAATGAGCAGTTCTTC
. 14 TRBJ2-5 . TRBV11-2 CASTQLAGTGEQYF TGTGCCAGTACGCAGCTGGCCGGGACTGGGGAGCAGTACTTC
few 15 TRBJ1-6 TRBD1 TRBV5-6 CASSSTGGYNSPLHF TGTGCCAGCAGCTCAACAGGGGGCTATAATTCACCCCTCCACTTT
. 14 TRBJ1-1 TRBD1 TRBV4-1 CASSYVQGDTEAFF TGCGCCAGCAGCTACGTACAGGGGGACACTGAAGCTTTCTTT